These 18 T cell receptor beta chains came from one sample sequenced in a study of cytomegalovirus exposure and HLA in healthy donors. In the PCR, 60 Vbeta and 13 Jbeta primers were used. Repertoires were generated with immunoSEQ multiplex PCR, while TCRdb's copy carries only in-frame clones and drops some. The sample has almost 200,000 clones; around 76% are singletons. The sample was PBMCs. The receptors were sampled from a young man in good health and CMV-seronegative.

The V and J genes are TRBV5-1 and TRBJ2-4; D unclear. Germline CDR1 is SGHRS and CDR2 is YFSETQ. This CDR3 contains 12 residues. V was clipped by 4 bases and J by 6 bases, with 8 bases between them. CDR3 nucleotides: TGCGCCAGCAGCCCCCCCGGAAACATTCAGTACTTC. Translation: CASSPPGNIQYF.

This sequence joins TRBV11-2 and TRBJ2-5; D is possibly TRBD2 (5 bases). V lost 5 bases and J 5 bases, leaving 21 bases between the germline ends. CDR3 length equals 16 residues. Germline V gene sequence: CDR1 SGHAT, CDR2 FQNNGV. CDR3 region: CASSPLKRRAWETQYF. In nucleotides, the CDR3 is TGTGCCAGCAGCCCCCTAAAGAGGCGGGCTTGGGAGACCCAGTACTTC.

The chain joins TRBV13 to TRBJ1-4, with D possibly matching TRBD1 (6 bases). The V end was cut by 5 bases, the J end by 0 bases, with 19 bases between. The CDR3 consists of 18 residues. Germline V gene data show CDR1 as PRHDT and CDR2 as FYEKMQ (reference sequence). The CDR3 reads CASSTWTDVLATNEKLFF. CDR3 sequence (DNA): TGTGCCAGCAGCACTTGGACAGACGTCCTTGCAACTAATGAAAAACTGTTTTTT.

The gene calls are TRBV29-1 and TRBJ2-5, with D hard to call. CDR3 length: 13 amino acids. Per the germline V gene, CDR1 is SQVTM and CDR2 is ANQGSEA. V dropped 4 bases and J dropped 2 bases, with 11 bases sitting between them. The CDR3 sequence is CSVVPILQETQYF. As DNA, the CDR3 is TGCAGCGTTGTCCCCATACTTCAAGAGACCCAGTACTTC. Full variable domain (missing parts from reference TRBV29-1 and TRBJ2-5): SAVISQKPSRDICQRGTSLTIQCQVDSQVTMMFWYRQQPGQSLTLIATANQGSEATYESGFVIDKFPISRPNLTFSTLTVSNMSPEDSSIYLCSVVPILQETQYFGPGTRLLVL.

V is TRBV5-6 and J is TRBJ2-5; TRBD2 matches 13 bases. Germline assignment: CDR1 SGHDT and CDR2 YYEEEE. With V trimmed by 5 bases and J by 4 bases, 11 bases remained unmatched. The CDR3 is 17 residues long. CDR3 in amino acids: CASSYSGTSGKGETQYF. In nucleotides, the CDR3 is TGTGCCAGCAGTTATTCCGGGACTAGCGGGAAAGGAGAGACCCAGTACTTC.

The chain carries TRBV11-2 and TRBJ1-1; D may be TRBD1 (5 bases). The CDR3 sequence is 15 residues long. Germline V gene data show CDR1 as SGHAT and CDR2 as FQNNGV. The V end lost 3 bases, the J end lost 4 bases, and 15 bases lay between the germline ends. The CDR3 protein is CASSLGLTSGTEAFF. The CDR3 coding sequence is TGTGCCAGCAGCTTGGGACTTACAAGCGGCACTGAAGCTTTCTTT.

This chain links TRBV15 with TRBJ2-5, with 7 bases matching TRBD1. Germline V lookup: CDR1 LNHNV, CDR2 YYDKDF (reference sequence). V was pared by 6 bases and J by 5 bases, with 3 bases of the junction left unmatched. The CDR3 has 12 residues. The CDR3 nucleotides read TGTGCCACCAGGACAGGGTTCGAGACCCAGTACTTC. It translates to CATRTGFETQYF.

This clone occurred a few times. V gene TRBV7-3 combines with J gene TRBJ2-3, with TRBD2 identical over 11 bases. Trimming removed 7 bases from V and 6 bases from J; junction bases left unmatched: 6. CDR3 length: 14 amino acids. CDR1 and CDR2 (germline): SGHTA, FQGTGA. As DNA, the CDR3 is TGTGCCAGCACCCTGACTAGCGGGACGGATACGCAGTATTTT. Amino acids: CASTLTSGTDTQYF.

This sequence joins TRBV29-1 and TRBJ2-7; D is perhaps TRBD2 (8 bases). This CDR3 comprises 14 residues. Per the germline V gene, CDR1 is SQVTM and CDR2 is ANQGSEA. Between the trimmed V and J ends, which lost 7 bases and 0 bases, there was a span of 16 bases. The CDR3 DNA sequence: TGCAGCGGCGGGGGGACAGACTTCTCCTACGAGCAGTACTTC. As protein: CSGGGTDFSYEQYF.

The CDR3 loop reads CASSQEVREAYEQYF. The DNA for the CDR3 is TGTGCCAGCAGCCAAGAGGTGCGGGAGGCTTACGAGCAGTACTTC. V and J are TRBV4-2 and TRBJ2-7, with 8 positions matching TRBD2. The V gene end was trimmed by 0 bases and the J gene end by 4 bases; junction bases not matched to a gene: 5. This CDR3 region has 15 residues. The germline gives CDR1 LGHNA, CDR2 YNFKEQ.

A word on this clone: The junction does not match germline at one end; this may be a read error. CDR3 sequence: CASSFQGQPGSYNPPLHF. The CDR3 coding sequence is TGTGCCAGCAGTTTCCAGGGACAGCCAGGCTCCTATAATCCACCCCTCCACTTT. The V gene is TRBV27, the J gene TRBJ1-6, with 7 bases aligning to TRBD1. This CDR3 comprises 18 residues. Germline assignment: CDR1 MNHEY and CDR2 SMNVEV (reference sequence).

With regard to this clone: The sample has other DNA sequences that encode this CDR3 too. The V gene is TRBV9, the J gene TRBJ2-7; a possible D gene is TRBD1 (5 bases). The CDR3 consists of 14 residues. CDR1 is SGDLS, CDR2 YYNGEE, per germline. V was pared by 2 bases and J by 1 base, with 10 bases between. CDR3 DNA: TGTGCCAGCAGCGTTGGTAGGGGATCCTACGAGCAGTACTTC. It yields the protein CASSVGRGSYEQYF.

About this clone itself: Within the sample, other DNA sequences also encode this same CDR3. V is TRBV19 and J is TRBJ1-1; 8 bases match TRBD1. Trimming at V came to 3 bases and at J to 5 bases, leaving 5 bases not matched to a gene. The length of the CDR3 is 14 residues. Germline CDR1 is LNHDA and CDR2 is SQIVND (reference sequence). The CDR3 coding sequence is TGTGCCAGTAGTATTGGACAGGGCGTTACTGAAGCTTTCTTT. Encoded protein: CASSIGQGVTEAFF.

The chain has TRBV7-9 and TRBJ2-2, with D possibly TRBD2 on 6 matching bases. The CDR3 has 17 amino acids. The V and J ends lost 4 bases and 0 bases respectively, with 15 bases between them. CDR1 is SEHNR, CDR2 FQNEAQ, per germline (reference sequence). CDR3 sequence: CASSSILARTNTGELFF. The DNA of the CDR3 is TGTGCCAGCAGCTCGATTCTAGCGAGAACGAACACCGGGGAGCTGTTTTTT.

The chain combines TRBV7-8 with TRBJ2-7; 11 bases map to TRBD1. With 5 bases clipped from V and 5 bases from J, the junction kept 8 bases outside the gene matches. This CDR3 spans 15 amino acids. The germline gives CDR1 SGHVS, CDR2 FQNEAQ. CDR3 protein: CASSQGTGGLNEQYF. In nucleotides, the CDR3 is TGTGCCAGCAGCCAAGGGACAGGGGGACTCAACGAGCAGTACTTC.

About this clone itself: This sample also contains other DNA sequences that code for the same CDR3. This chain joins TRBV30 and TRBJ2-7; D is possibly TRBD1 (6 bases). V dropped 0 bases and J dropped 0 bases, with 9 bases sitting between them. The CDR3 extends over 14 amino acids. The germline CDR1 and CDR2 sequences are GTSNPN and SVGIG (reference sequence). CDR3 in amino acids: CAWSVQGSSYEQYF. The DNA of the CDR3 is TGTGCCTGGAGTGTACAGGGAAGCTCCTACGAGCAGTACTTC. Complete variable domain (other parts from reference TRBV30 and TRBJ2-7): SQTIHQWPATLVQPVGSPLSLECTVEGTSNPNLYWYRQAAGRGLQLLFYSVGIGQISSEVPQNLSASRPQDRQFILSSKKLLLSDSGFYLCAWSVQGSSYEQYFGPGTRLTVT.

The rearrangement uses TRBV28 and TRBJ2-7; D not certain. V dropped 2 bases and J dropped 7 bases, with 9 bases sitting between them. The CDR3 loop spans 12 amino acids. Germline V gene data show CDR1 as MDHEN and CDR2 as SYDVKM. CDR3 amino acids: CASSLAKEEQYF. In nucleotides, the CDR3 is TGTGCCAGCAGTTTAGCCAAAGAGGAGCAGTACTTC.

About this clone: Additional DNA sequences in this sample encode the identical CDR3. In DNA form, the CDR3 reads TGCGCCAGCAGCTGGGGGACTAGCGGGAGGGCCAGTCAAGAGACCCAGTACTTC. This gives the protein CASSWGTSGRASQETQYF. The genes are TRBV5-1 and TRBJ2-5; 16 bases line up with TRBD2. Germline lookup yields CDR1 SGHRS and CDR2 YFSETQ. The CDR3 length is 18 residues. The V gene end was trimmed by 3 bases and the J gene end by 2 bases; junction bases not matched to a gene: 7.